This entry describes one T cell receptor beta chain. The data are from a study of T-cell reconstitution after alpha-beta-depleted transplantation in children. The V and J ends lost 6 bases and 3 bases, in that order; junction bases with no gene match: 7. The CDR3 totals 15 residues. Germline V CDR1 and CDR2: MDHEN, SYDVKM. Unique molecular identifiers were built into the TCRbeta library. In TCRdb, the PCR reads were re-called with MiXCR into one record per CDR3 protein. Among hundreds of thousands of distinct CDR3 sequences, approximately 29% were seen once, and the ten largest hold 2% to 3%. The sequence came from a human donor who donated a stem cell graft to a child with aplastic anemia. This chain uses TRBV28 with TRBJ2-2, with 7 bases that match TRBD1. The sample consisted of PBMCs from the stem cell graft donor, taken from the stem cell graft. CDR3 in DNA: TGTGCCAGCAGACCGACAGGGACGGACACCGGGGAGCTGTTTTTT. Its protein product is CASRPTGTDTGELFF.